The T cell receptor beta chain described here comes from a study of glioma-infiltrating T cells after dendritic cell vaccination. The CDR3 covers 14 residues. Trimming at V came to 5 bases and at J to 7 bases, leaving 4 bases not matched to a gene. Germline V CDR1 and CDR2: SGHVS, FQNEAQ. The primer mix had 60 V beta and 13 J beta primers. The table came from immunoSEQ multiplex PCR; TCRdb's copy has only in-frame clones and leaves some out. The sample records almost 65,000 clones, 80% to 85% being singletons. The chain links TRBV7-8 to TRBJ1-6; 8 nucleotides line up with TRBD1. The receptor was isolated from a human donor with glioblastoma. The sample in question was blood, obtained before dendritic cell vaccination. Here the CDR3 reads CASSEGQANSPLHF. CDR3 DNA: TGTGCCAGCAGCGAGGGACAGGCAAATTCACCCCTCCACTTT.